These T cell receptor beta chains were read from a single sample in a study of OX40 agonist ivuxolimab in advanced cancers. Using immunoSEQ multiplex PCR, the repertoire was profiled, and TCRdb retains in-frame clones only, with some absent. The sample contains 57,000 or so clones, 65% to 90% of which appear only once. The sample here was CD4+ or CD8+ T cells sorted from blood, taken in a trial of the OX40 agonist ivuxolimab. The receptors come from an adult with an advanced solid tumor such as melanoma, head and neck, liver or kidney cancer. CDR3s include the opening cysteine and the closing phenylalanine or tryptophan. The D gene is left open where the match is weak. Not every row has a clone size; where given, it reads once, few, many or a size class.

v_call	j_call	clone_size	d_call	cdr3_aa	cdr3_nt
TRBV18	TRBJ2-2	NA	NA	CASSGGWTAGELFF	TGTGCCAGCTCAGGAGGGTGGACAGCCGGGGAGCTGTTTTTT
TRBV20-1	TRBJ2-7	NA	NA	CSAVDLDEQYF	TGCAGTGCCGTAGACCTGGACGAGCAGTACTTC
TRBV7-9	TRBJ2-7	NA	TRBD2	CASSPTGTSGSGEQYF	TGTGCCAGCAGCCCAACCGGGACTAGCGGGAGCGGGGAGCAGTACTTC
TRBV4-1	TRBJ1-3	NA	NA	CASSQGGLWGGNTIYF	TGCGCCAGCAGCCAAGGAGGCCTATGGGGGGGAAACACCATATATTTT
TRBV28	TRBJ1-5	NA	TRBD1	CASSTGQGSNQPQHF	TGTGCCAGCAGCACTGGACAGGGTAGCAATCAGCCCCAGCATTTT
TRBV6-1	TRBJ1-1	NA	NA	CASSRQTDGEAFF	TGTGCCAGCAGTAGACAGACGGACGGTGAAGCTTTCTTT
TRBV29-1	TRBJ1-1	NA	TRBD1	CSVGSRGLNTEAFF	TGCAGCGTTGGATCCAGGGGGCTGAACACTGAAGCTTTCTTT
TRBV18	TRBJ1-6	NA	NA	CASSTNYNSPLHF	TGTGCCAGCTCGACCAACTATAATTCACCCCTCCACTTT
TRBV27	TRBJ2-1	NA	NA	CASSLPAGLEQFF	TGTGCCAGCAGTTTACCCGCGGGACTTGAGCAGTTCTTC
TRBV16	TRBJ1-2	NA	TRBD1	CASSHTTGSDGYTF	TGTGCCAGCAGCCACACGACAGGGAGCGATGGCTACACCTTC
TRBV28	TRBJ2-7	NA	NA	CASGLVGSYEQYF	TGTGCCAGCGGACTGGTGGGATCCTACGAGCAGTACTTC
TRBV13	TRBJ1-1	medium-sized	NA	CASSLGSGAFF	TGTGCCAGCAGCTTAGGGAGTGGAGCTTTCTTT
TRBV28	TRBJ2-7	NA	NA	CASKTLDYEQYF	TGTGCCAGCAAGACACTAGACTACGAGCAGTACTTC
TRBV7-9	TRBJ1-5	NA	NA	CASSLGRGFQDQPQHF	TGTGCCAGCAGCTTAGGTAGAGGGTTTCAGGATCAGCCCCAGCATTTT
TRBV28	TRBJ2-2	few	TRBD2	CASSLWGLDQGPGELFF	TGTGCCAGCAGTTTATGGGGACTAGACCAGGGCCCCGGGGAGCTGTTTTTT
TRBV9	TRBJ1-5	NA	NA	CASSVGVWRTDNQPQHF	TGTGCCAGCAGCGTAGGGGTATGGCGGACAGACAATCAGCCCCAGCATTTT
TRBV29-1	TRBJ1-2	NA	TRBD1	CSVGGQGGGYTF	TGCAGCGTGGGGGGACAGGGCGGTGGCTACACCTTC
TRBV7-8	TRBJ2-2	NA	NA	CASSLVGAGELFF	TGTGCCAGCAGCTTAGTGGGGGCCGGGGAGCTGTTTTTT
TRBV7-9	TRBJ1-4	NA	NA	CASSLDSSTNEKLFF	TGTGCCAGCAGCCTCGACAGTTCAACTAATGAAAAACTGTTTTTT
TRBV5-4	TRBJ1-2	NA	NA	CASSLSGQDYGYTF	TGTGCCAGCAGCTTGTCGGGACAAGACTATGGCTACACCTTC
TRBV30	TRBJ1-5	NA	TRBD1	CAAGGVNQPQHF	TGTGCTGCAGGGGGGGTAAATCAGCCCCAGCATTTT
TRBV9	TRBJ1-4	NA	NA	CASSVHSGEKLFF	TGTGCCAGCAGCGTACACAGCGGAGAAAAACTGTTTTTT
TRBV5-6	TRBJ1-5	NA	NA	CASSASRNQPQHF	TGTGCCAGCAGCGCCAGCCGCAATCAGCCCCAGCATTTT
TRBV10-3	TRBJ2-7	NA	TRBD2	CAISERREGPYEQYF	TGTGCCATCAGTGAGAGGCGGGAGGGCCCTTACGAGCAGTACTTC
TRBV5-1	TRBJ2-1	NA	TRBD2	CASSLEGTSGIYSYNEQFF	TGCGCCAGCAGCTTGGAAGGGACTAGCGGGATATACTCCTACAATGAGCAGTTCTTC
TRBV4-2	TRBJ2-7	NA	TRBD2	CASSRDRSGIAYEQYF	TGTGCCAGCAGCCGGGATCGAAGCGGGATCGCCTACGAGCAGTACTTC
TRBV18	TRBJ2-2	few	NA	CASRPRSGANTGELFF	TGTGCCAGCCGACCGCGGTCGGGCGCGAACACCGGGGAGCTGTTTTTT
TRBV5-1	TRBJ2-5	NA	TRBD2	CASSGGSTSGQETQYF	TGCGCCAGCAGCGGGGGCTCGACTAGCGGCCAAGAGACCCAGTACTTC
TRBV11-3	TRBJ2-7	NA	NA	CASSKGQGLEQYF	TGTGCCAGCAGTAAGGGGCAGGGGCTCGAGCAGTACTTC
TRBV6-5	TRBJ1-4	once	NA	CASSLPYLGRSEKLFF	TGTGCCAGCAGTTTACCTTACCTAGGTAGAAGTGAAAAACTGTTTTTT
TRBV12-5	TRBJ2-2	NA	TRBD1	CASGQGVNVGELFF	TGTGCTAGTGGCCAGGGGGTAAATGTAGGGGAGCTGTTTTTT
TRBV7-2	TRBJ2-1	NA	TRBD1	CASSLVGTATYNEQFF	TGTGCCAGCAGCTTAGTGGGGACAGCAACCTACAATGAGCAGTTCTTC
TRBV27	TRBJ1-5	NA	TRBD1	CASSSGQGSNQPQHF	TGTGCCAGCAGTTCGGGACAGGGGTCCAATCAGCCCCAGCATTTT
TRBV6-6	TRBJ1-2	NA	TRBD1	CASSNLLTGDNGYTF	TGTGCCAGCAGTAACTTACTGACAGGGGATAATGGCTACACCTTC
TRBV18	TRBJ2-7	NA	NA	CASSPWGTEQYF	TGTGCCAGCTCACCATGGGGAACCGAGCAGTACTTC
TRBV18	TRBJ2-7	NA	NA	CASSPDTTYEQYF	TGTGCCAGCTCCCCAGACACGACCTACGAGCAGTACTTC
TRBV11-2	TRBJ1-2	NA	NA	CASSPLYYGYTF	TGTGCCAGCAGCCCCTTATACTATGGCTACACCTTC
TRBV28	TRBJ2-7	NA	NA	CASSRLGYEQYF	TGTGCCAGCAGTCGACTAGGTTACGAGCAGTACTTC
TRBV11-1	TRBJ1-1	NA	NA	CASSLVTRTEPTEAFF	TGTGCCAGCAGCTTAGTCACTCGGACGGAGCCCACTGAAGCTTTCTTT
TRBV6-5	TRBJ2-2	NA	NA	CASISGGSGTGELFF	TGTGCCAGCATTTCAGGGGGGAGTGGCACCGGGGAGCTGTTTTTT
TRBV12-5	TRBJ1-3	NA	TRBD1	CASGLAGTGAIWDTIYF	TGTGCTAGTGGTTTAGCCGGGACAGGGGCAATCTGGGACACCATATATTTT
TRBV5-6	TRBJ1-6	NA	NA	CASSRPDGSYNSPLHF	TGTGCCAGCAGCCGACCGGACGGGTCCTATAATTCACCCCTCCACTTT
TRBV10-2	TRBJ1-6	NA	NA	CASSGGTGLSSYNSPLHF	TGCGCCAGCAGTGGCGGGACGGGGCTGAGCTCCTATAATTCACCCCTCCACTTT
TRBV27	TRBJ1-2	NA	NA	CASGSGTVYGYTF	TGTGCCAGCGGCTCCGGGACGGTCTATGGCTACACCTTC
TRBV15	TRBJ1-4	NA	TRBD1	CATSIADRQNEKLFF	TGTGCCACCAGCATCGCGGACAGGCAAAATGAAAAACTGTTTTTT
TRBV4-1	TRBJ1-4	NA	NA	CASSPPGRSRSEKLFF	TGCGCCAGCAGCCCCCCGGGGCGGAGCCGATCTGAAAAACTGTTTTTT
TRBV7-9	TRBJ1-5	NA	NA	CASSQDFQPQHF	TGTGCCAGCAGCCAAGACTTCCAGCCCCAGCATTTT